The 18 T cell receptor beta chains below were found in one sample sequenced in a study of glioma-infiltrating T cells after dendritic cell vaccination. Clones were read by immunoSEQ multiplex PCR, and TCRdb kept only the in-frame ones, dropping some. The repertoire holds tens of thousands of clones, with 80% to 85% as singletons. The material was blood, obtained before dendritic cell vaccination. Every receptor here comes from a human donor with glioblastoma.

The chain employs TRBV6-5 and TRBJ1-5, with D perhaps TRBD1 (5 bases). The CDR3 runs 14 residues. Trimming shortened V by 6 bases and J by 8 bases, and 17 bases separated the two germline ends. The germline V gene has CDR1 MNHEY and CDR2 SVGAGI. CDR3 region: CASRATGGRKPQHF. The CDR3 bases are TGTGCCAGCAGAGCGACGGGGGGTAGGAAGCCCCAGCATTTT.

The chain couples TRBV7-8 to TRBJ2-5, with TRBD1 as a possible D gene (5 bases). CDR1 is SGHVS, CDR2 FQNEAQ, per germline. The CDR3 sequence is 15 residues long. V lost 1 base, J lost 7 bases, and 16 bases lay in between. The CDR3 loop is CASSLGDSRWGTQYF. The CDR3 DNA is TGTGCCAGCAGCTTAGGTGACAGTAGATGGGGGACCCAGTACTTC.

This rearrangement joins TRBV7-6 to TRBJ2-7, with 7 bases aligning to TRBD1. Per germline, CDR1 SGHVS and CDR2 FNYEAQ. There are 15 residues in the CDR3. V shed 5 bases, J shed 0 bases, and the junction held 7 bases outside the gene matches. DNA of the CDR3: TGTGCCAGCAGCGAGGGGGCGTTGAGCTCCTACGAGCAGTACTTC. It codes for CASSEGALSSYEQYF.

V usage is TRBV25-1 and J usage is TRBJ1-5; the D is unclear. This CDR3 spans 15 amino acids. Germline CDR1 and CDR2: MGHDK and SYGVNS. The V end was cut by 0 bases, the J end by 0 bases, with 6 bases between. The CDR3 DNA reads TGTGCCAGCAGTGAATATGAGGGTAGCAATCAGCCCCAGCATTTT. Translation: CASSEYEGSNQPQHF.

This chain joins TRBV18 and TRBJ1-2; 11 bases map to TRBD1. Germline-derived CDR1 and CDR2 are KGHSH and LQKENI. There are 15 residues in the CDR3. The ends lost 5 bases at V and 3 bases at J; junction bases unmatched: 5. The CDR3 nucleotides read TGTGCCAGCTCATTACAGGGACAGGGGGACTATGGCTACACCTTC. Protein: CASSLQGQGDYGYTF.

This clone has only one observation. This rearrangement joins TRBV30 to TRBJ1-1; 7 bases agree with TRBD1. V dropped 2 bases and J dropped 13; count of bases not matched to a gene: 7. The CDR3 is 11 amino acids. Germline V gene data show CDR1 as GTSNPN and CDR2 as SVGIG (reference sequence). Here the CDR3 DNA reads TGTGCCTGGAGTCCCCAGGGGGGAGTTTTCTTT. Its translation is CAWSPQGGVFF. Together with reference TRBV30 and TRBJ1-1, the CDR3 gives the full variable domain: SQTIHQWPATLVQPVGSPLSLECTVEGTSNPNLYWYRQAAGRGLQLLFYSVGIGQISSEVPQNLSASRPQDRQFILSSKKLLLSDSGFYLCAWSPQGGVFFGQGTRLTVV.

The chain has TRBV5-4 and TRBJ2-4; tentatively, D is TRBD2 (6 bases). V lost 0 bases and J lost 8, with 18 bases in between. In germline, CDR1 is SGHNT, CDR2 YYREEE (reference sequence). The CDR3 has 16 amino acids. The CDR3 loop reads CASSLEGGVGTDIQYF. As DNA, the CDR3 is TGTGCCAGCAGCTTGGAAGGAGGGGTGGGTACGGACATTCAGTACTTC.

CDR3 DNA: TGTGCCAGCAGTCGCGCGGGTTTGGACACTGAAGCTTTCTTT. Residues: CASSRAGLDTEAFF. The chain joins TRBV11-3 to TRBJ1-1; D is uncertain. This CDR3 region has 14 residues. The V gene lost 6 bases and the J gene lost 3 bases, with 14 bases spanning the gap. Germline CDR1 and CDR2: SGHNT and YENEEA.

The chain links TRBV10-3 to TRBJ1-3; D is unresolved. The CDR3 is made up of 15 amino acids. Germline-derived CDR1 and CDR2 are ENHRY and SYGVKD. With 7 bases removed from V and 0 bases from J, the gap between germline ends came to 13 bases. The DNA for the CDR3 is TGTGCCATCACCCCGGGATCGGTCTCTGGAAACACCATATATTTT. It codes for CAITPGSVSGNTIYF.

The chain is built from TRBV2 and TRBJ2-7, with TRBD1 identical over 7 bases. The ends lost 6 bases at V and 0 bases at J; junction bases unmatched: 5. The CDR3 consists of 14 residues. Per the germline V gene, CDR1 is SNHLY and CDR2 is FYNNEI. The CDR3: CASRQGDPSYEQYF. The CDR3 DNA sequence: TGTGCCAGCAGGCAGGGGGACCCCTCCTACGAGCAGTACTTC.

CDR3 nucleotides: TGTGCCAGCAGCACCGGACAGGTCGTTGGCTACACCTTC. This codes for CASSTGQVVGYTF. The rearrangement links TRBV11-2 to TRBJ1-2; 7 nucleotides align to TRBD1. J gave up 7 bases and V 5 bases, and 7 bases lay outside the gene matches. Germline-derived CDR1 and CDR2 are SGHAT and FQNNGV. The CDR3 has 13 residues. Complete variable domain (other parts from reference TRBV11-2 and TRBJ1-2): EAGVAQSPRYKIIEKRQSVAFWCNPISGHATLYWYQQILGQGPKLLIQFQNNGVVDDSQLPKDRFSAERLKGVDSTLKIQPAKLEDSAVYLCASSTGQVVGYTFGSGTRLTVV.

The V gene is TRBV6-5, the J gene TRBJ1-1; possible D gene TRBD1, 5 bases. Per germline, CDR1 MNHEY and CDR2 SVGAGI. The germline V and J ends were trimmed by 6 bases and 0 bases, with 11 bases remaining between them. CDR3 length equals 14 residues. CDR3 in DNA: TGTGCCAGCAGCCGGGGGGGGGTGAACACTGAAGCTTTCTTT. This codes for CASSRGGVNTEAFF.

V gene TRBV10-3 combines with J gene TRBJ1-2; 10 bases agree with TRBD1. The germline V gene has CDR1 ENHRY and CDR2 SYGVKD. This CDR3 has 21 amino acids. V lost 4 bases and J lost 2; bases outside the gene matches: 22. CDR3 in DNA: TGTGCCATCAGTGTCGGTTATCGTTGGCGGACAGGGGGTTCGGAGAACTATGGCTACACCTTC. Protein: CAISVGYRWRTGGSENYGYTF.

The rearrangement links TRBV18 to TRBJ1-5; 8 bases map to TRBD1. The CDR3 totals 14 residues. V was clipped by 5 bases and J by 7 bases; unmatched bases: 7. Germline CDR1 is KGHSH and CDR2 is LQKENI. The CDR3 spells CASSELQGGQPQHF. The CDR3 coding sequence is TGTGCCAGCTCAGAACTACAGGGGGGACAGCCCCAGCATTTT.

The chain joins TRBV7-2 to TRBJ2-5; tentatively, D is TRBD1 (6 bases). Deletions cut 5 bases from V and 2 bases from J, with 12 bases between. The germline V gene encodes CDR1 SGHTA and CDR2 FQGNSA. CDR3 length: 14 residues. This CDR3 is CASSPWGTQETQYF. CDR3 DNA: TGTGCCAGCAGCCCCTGGGGGACACAAGAGACCCAGTACTTC.

The V call is TRBV5-4, the J call TRBJ2-7; 8 nucleotides align to TRBD2. This CDR3 spans 16 amino acids. The germline gives CDR1 SGHNT, CDR2 YYREEE (reference sequence). V gave up 4 bases and J gave up 2 bases; unmatched junction bases: 11. CDR3 protein: CASSPGGGTTTYEQYF. The CDR3 nucleotides are TGTGCCAGCAGCCCCGGGGGGGGCACCACTACCTACGAGCAGTACTTC.

A few counts support this clone. This sequence joins TRBV6-1 and TRBJ1-2; D ambiguous. Germline lookup yields CDR1 MNHNS and CDR2 SASEGT. V was shortened by 2 bases and J by 8 bases, with 18 bases between the two germline ends. This CDR3 region has 15 residues. CDR3 nucleotide sequence: TGTGCCAGCAGTGAATACGAGCGGGCTCCGGGGGGCTACACCTTC. This codes for CASSEYERAPGGYTF.

This clone was recorded once. The chain carries TRBV2 and TRBJ2-3; D is perhaps TRBD2 (6 bases). Per the germline V gene, CDR1 is SNHLY and CDR2 is FYNNEI. The CDR3 totals 15 residues. Trimming pared 8 bases from V and 5 bases from J, leaving 20 bases between. CDR3 residues: CASAALAVPRDTQYF. CDR3 nucleotides: TGTGCCAGCGCCGCTTTAGCGGTTCCTAGAGATACGCAGTATTTT.